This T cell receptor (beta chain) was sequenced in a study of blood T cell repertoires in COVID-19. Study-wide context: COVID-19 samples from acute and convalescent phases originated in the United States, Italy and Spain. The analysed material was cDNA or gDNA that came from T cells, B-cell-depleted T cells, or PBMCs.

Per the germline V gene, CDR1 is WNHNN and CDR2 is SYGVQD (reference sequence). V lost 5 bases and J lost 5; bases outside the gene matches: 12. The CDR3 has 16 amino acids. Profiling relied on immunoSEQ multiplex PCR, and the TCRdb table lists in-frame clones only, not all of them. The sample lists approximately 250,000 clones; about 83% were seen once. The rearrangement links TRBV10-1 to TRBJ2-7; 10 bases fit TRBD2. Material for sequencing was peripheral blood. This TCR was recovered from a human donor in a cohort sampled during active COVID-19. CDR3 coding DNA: TGCGCCAGCAGTCTAGCGGGAGTAGGAAAATTGGACGAGCAGTACTTC. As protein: CASSLAGVGKLDEQYF.